This entry concerns a single T cell receptor beta chain. These data belong to a study of blood T cells in healthy people across ages. After removal of 3 bases from V and 0 bases from J, the junction contained 3 bases not matched to a gene. Germline V gene lookup returns CDR1 SGHKS and CDR2 YYEKEE (reference sequence). The CDR3 extends over 15 amino acids. Primed by a sample-barcoded 5' primer and a J-beta primer mix, a second PCR proceeded for about 6 to 12 cycles. Each CDR3 protein gets one entry after TCRdb re-called the 5' RACE reads with MiXCR. The table lists some 1,800,000 distinct CDR3 sequences, 39% of them singletons.

The chain has TRBV5-5 and TRBJ1-5, with TRBD1 matching over 7 bases. Sequencing used blood. This receptor was taken from a human donor in good health. CDR3 residues: CASSYTGVSNQPQHF. The CDR3 nucleotides are TGTGCCAGCAGCTATACAGGGGTTAGCAATCAGCCCCAGCATTTT.